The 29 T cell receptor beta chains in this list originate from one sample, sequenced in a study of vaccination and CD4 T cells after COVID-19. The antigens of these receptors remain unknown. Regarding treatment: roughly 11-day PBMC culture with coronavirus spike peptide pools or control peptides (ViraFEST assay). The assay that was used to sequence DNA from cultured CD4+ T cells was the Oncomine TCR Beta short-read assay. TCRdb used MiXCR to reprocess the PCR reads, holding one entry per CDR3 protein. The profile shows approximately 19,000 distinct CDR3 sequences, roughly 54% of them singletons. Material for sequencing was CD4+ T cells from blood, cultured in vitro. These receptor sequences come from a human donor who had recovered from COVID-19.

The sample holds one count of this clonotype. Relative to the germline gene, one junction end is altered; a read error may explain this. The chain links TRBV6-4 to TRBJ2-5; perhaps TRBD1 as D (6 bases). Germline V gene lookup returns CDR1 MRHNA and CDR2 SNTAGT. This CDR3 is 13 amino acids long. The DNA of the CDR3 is TGTGCCAGCAGTGACTCACAGGGAGAGACCCGGTACTTC. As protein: CASSDSQGETRYF.

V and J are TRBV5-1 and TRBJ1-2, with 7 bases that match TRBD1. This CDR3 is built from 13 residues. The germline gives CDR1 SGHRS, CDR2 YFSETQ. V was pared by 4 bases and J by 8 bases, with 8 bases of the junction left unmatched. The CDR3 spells CASSQEGAQGYTF. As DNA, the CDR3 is TGCGCCAGCAGCCAGGAGGGGGCGCAAGGCTACACCTTC.

CDR3 in DNA: TGTGCCAGCAGCTTGGCCGGCTTCCATCAGCCCCAGCATTTT. Translating it yields CASSLAGFHQPQHF. V usage is TRBV5-6 and J usage is TRBJ1-5; D unclear. The germline CDR1 and CDR2 sequences are SGHDT and YYEEEE. There are 14 residues in the CDR3. The V and J ends lost 0 bases and 5 bases respectively, with 9 bases between them.

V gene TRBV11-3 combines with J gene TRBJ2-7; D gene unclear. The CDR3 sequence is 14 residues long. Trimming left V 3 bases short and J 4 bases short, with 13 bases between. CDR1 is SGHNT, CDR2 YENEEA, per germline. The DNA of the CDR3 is TGTGCCAGCAGCTTCGACTCCGGTGGGTACGAGCAGTACTTC. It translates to CASSFDSGGYEQYF.

The CDR3 coding sequence is TGCAGTGCTAGAGATCAGAAGGACAATGAGCAGTTCTTC. Its translation is CSARDQKDNEQFF. V usage is TRBV20-1 and J usage is TRBJ2-1; unclear D gene. Per the germline V gene, CDR1 is DFQATT and CDR2 is SNEGSKA (reference sequence). V was trimmed by 0 bases and J by 5 bases, leaving 8 bases between them. The CDR3 sequence is 13 residues long.

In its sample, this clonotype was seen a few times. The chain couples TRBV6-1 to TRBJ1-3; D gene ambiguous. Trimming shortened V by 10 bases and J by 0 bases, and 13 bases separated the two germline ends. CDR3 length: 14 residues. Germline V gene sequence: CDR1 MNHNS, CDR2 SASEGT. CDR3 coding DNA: TGTGCCACCACGGGGTCGCGCTCTGGAAACACCATATATTTT. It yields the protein CATTGSRSGNTIYF.

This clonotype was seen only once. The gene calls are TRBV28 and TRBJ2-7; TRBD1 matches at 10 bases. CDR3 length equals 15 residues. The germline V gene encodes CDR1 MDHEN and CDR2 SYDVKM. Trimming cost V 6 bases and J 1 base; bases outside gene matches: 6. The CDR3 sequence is CASRRDRGFSYEQYF. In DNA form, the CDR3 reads TGTGCCAGCAGACGGGACAGGGGTTTTTCCTACGAGCAGTACTTC.

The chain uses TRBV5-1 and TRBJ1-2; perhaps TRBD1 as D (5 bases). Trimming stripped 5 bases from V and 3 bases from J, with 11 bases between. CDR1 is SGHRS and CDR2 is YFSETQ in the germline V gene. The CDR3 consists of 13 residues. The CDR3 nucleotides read TGCGCCAGCAGACCGACAGCGTACTATGGCTACACCTTC. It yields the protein CASRPTAYYGYTF.

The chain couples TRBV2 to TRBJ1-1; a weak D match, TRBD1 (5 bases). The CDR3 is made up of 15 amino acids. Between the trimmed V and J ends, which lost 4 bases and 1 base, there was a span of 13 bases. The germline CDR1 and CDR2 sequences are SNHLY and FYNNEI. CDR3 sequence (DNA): TGTGCCAGCAGTGGGGGGGGAAAGGGGAACACTGAAGCTTTCTTT. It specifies CASSGGGKGNTEAFF.

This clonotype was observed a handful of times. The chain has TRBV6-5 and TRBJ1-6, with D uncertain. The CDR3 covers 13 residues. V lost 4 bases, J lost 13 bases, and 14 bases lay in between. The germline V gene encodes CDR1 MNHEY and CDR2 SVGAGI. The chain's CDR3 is CASSSKMEDPLHF. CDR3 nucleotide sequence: TGTGCCAGCAGTTCAAAGATGGAAGATCCCCTCCACTTT.

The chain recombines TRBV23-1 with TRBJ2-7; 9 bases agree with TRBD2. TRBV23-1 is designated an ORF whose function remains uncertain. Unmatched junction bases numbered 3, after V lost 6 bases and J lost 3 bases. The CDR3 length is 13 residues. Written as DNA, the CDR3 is TGCGCCAGCAGACTAGCGGGTTTCTACGAGCAGTACTTC. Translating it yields CASRLAGFYEQYF.

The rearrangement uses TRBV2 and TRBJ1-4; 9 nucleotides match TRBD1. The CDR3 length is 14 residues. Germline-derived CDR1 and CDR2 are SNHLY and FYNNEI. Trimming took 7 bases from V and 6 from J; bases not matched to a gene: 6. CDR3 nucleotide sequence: TGTGCCAGCACTGTGGGACAGGGACATGAAAAACTGTTTTTT. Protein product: CASTVGQGHEKLFF.

The CDR3 is CASSLGQSGYTF. The DNA of the CDR3 is TGTGCCAGCAGCTTAGGTCAATCAGGCTACACCTTC. The rearrangement joins TRBV7-9 to TRBJ1-2; no definite D call. V was pared by 1 base and J by 8 bases, with 8 bases between. CDR1 is SEHNR, CDR2 FQNEAQ, per germline (reference sequence). CDR3 length: 12 residues.

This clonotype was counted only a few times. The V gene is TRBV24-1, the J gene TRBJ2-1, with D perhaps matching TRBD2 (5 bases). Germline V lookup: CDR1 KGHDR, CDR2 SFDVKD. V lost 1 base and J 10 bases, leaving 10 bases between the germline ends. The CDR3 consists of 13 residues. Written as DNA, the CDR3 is TGTGCCACCAGTGATTTTGTCCGCGGGGAGCAGTTCTTC. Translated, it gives CATSDFVRGEQFF.

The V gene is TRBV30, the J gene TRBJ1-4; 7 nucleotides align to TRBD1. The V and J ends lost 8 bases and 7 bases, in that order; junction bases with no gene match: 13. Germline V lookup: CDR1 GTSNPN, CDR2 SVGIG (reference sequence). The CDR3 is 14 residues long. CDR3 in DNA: TGTGCCAGCCAAAACACAGGGGAGGGTGAAAAACTGTTTTTT. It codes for CASQNTGEGEKLFF.

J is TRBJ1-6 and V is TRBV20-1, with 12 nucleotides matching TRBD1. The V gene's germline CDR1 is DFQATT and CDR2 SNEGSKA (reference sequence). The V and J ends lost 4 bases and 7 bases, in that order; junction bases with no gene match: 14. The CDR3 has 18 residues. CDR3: CSATQPGQGAGANSPLHF. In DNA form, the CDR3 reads TGCAGTGCTACACAACCGGGACAGGGGGCCGGTGCAAATTCACCCCTCCACTTT.

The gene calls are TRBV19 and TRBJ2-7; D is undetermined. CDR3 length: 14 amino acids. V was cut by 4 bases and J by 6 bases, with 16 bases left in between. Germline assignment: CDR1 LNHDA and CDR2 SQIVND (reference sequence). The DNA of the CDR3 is TGTGCCAGTAGTACCGAGGCGGCCAGCTCCGAGCAGTACTTC. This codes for CASSTEAASSEQYF. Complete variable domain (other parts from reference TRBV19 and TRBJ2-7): DGGITQSPKYLFRKEGQNVTLSCEQNLNHDAMYWYRQDPGQGLRLIYYSQIVNDFQKGDIAEGYSVSREKKESFPLTVTSAQKNPTAFYLCASSTEAASSEQYFGPGTRLTVT.

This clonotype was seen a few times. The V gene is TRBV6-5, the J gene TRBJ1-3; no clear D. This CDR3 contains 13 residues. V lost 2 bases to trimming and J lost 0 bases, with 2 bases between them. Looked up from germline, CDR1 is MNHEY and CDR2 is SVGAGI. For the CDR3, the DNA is TGTGCCAGCAGTTACGTCTCTGGAAACACCATATATTTT. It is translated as CASSYVSGNTIYF.

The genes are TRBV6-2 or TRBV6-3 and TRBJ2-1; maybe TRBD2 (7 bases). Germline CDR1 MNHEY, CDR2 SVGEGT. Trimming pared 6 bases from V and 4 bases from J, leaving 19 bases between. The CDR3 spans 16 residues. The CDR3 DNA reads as TGTGCCAGCAGGCATCGGGGAGGGGGAGGTTACAATGAGCAGTTCTTC. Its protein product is CASRHRGGGGYNEQFF.

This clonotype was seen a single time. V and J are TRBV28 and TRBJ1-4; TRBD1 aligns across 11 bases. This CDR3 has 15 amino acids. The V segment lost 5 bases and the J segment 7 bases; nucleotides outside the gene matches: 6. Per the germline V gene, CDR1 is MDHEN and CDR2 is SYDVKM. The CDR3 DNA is TGTGCCAGCAGTGACGGAGGGACAGGGGGTGAAAAACTGTTTTTT. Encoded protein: CASSDGGTGGEKLFF. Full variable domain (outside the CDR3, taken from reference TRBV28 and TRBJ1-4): DVKVTQSSRYLVKRTGEKVFLECVQDMDHENMFWYRQDPGLGLRLIYFSYDVKMKEKGDIPEGYSVSREKKERFSLILESASTNQTSMYLCASSDGGTGGEKLFFGSGTQLSVL.

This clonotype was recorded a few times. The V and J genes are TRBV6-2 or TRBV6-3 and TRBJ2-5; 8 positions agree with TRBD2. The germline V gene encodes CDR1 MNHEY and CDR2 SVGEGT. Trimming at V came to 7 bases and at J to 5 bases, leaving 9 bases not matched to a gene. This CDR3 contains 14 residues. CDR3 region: CASTKGGRLETQYF. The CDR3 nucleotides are TGTGCCAGCACCAAGGGCGGGAGGTTGGAGACCCAGTACTTC.

The CDR3 nucleotides are TGTGCCAGCAGTTTACCTGTAGGGGAGCTGTTTTTT. Amino acid sequence: CASSLPVGELFF. The chain recombines TRBV28 with TRBJ2-2, with D unclear. Per the germline V gene, CDR1 is MDHEN and CDR2 is SYDVKM. This CDR3 spans 12 amino acids. The V end lost 2 bases, the J end lost 8 bases, and 6 bases lay between the germline ends.

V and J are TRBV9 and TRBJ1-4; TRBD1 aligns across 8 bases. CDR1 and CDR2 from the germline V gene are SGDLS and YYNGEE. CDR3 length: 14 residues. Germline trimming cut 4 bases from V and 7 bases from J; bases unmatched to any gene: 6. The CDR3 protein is CASSTGQGGEKLFF. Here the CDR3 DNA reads TGTGCCAGCAGCACAGGACAGGGAGGTGAAAAACTGTTTTTT.

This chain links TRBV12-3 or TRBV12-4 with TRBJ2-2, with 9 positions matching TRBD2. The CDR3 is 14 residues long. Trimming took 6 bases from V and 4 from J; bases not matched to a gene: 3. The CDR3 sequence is CASRRSGSTGELFF. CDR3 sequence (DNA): TGTGCCAGCAGACGTAGCGGGAGCACCGGGGAGCTGTTTTTT.

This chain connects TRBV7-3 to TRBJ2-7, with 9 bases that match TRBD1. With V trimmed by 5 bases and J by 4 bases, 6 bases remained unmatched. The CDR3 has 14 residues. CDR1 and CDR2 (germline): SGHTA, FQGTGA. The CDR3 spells CASSEGQGGYEQYF. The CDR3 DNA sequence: TGTGCCAGCAGCGAGGGACAGGGTGGGTACGAGCAGTACTTC. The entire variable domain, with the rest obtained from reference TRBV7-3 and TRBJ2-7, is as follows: GAGVSQTPSNKVTEKGKYVELRCDPISGHTALYWYRQSLGQGPEFLIYFQGTGAADDSGLPNDRFFAVRPEGSVSTLKIQRTERGDSAVYLCASSEGQGGYEQYFGPGTRLTVT.

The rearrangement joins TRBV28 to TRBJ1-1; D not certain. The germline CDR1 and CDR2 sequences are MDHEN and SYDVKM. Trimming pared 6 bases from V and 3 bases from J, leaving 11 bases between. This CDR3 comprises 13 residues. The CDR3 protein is CASRPEWDTEAFF. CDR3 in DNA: TGTGCCAGCAGGCCGGAATGGGACACTGAAGCTTTCTTT.

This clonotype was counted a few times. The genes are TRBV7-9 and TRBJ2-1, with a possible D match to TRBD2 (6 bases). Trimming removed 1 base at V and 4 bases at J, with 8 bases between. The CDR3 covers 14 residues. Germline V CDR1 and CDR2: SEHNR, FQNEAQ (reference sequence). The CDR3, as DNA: TGTGCCAGCAGCTTAGGACTAGGGTACAATGAGCAGTTCTTC. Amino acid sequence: CASSLGLGYNEQFF.

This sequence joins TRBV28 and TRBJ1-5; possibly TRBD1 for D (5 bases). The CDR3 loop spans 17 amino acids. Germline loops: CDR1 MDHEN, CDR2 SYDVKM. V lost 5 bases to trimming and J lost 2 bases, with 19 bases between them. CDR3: CASSTGGVHQGNQPQHF. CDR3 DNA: TGTGCCAGCAGTACAGGTGGTGTCCATCAAGGCAATCAGCCCCAGCATTTT.

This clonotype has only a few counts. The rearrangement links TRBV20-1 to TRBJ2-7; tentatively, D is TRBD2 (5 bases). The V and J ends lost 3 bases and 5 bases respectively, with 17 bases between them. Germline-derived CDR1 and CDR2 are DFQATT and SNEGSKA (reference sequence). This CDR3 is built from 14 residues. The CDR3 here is CSASRSASRDEQYF. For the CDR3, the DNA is TGCAGTGCTAGTAGAAGTGCCTCGAGGGACGAGCAGTACTTC.